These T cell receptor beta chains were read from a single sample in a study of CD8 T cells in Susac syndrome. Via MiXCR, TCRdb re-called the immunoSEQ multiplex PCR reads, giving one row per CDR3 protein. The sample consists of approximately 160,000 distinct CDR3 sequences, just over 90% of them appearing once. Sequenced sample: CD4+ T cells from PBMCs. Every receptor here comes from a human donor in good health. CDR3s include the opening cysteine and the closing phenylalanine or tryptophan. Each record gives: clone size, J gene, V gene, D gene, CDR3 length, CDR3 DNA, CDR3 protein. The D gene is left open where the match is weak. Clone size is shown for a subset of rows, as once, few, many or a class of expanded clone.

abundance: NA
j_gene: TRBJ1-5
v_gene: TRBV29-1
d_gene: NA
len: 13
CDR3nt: TGCAGCGTCGGGGGGGAAACCCATCAGCCCCAGCATTTT
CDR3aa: CSVGGETHQPQHF

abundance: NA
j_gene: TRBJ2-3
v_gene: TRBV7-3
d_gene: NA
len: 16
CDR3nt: TGTGCCAGCAGTACCCCTAGTGGGTACAGGCCAGATACGCAGTATTTT
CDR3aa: CASSTPSGYRPDTQYF

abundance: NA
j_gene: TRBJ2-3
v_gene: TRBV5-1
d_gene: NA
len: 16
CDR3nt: TGCGCCAGCAGCTTGGCTCCAGGGCAAGTGGGAGATACGCAGTATTTT
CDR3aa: CASSLAPGQVGDTQYF

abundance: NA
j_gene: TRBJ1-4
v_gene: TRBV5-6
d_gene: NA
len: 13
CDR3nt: TGTGCCAGCAGCTTCTGGGTCGGAGGAAAACTGTTTTTT
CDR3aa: CASSFWVGGKLFF

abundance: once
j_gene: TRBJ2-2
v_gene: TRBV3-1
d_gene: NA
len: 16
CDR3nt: TGTGCCAGCAGCCAATCCGGGGCCGGAGAGACCGGGGAGCTGTTTTTT
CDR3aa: CASSQSGAGETGELFF

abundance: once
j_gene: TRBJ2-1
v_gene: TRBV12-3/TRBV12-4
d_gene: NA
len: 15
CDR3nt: TGTGCCAGCAGTGGCGGGGCCCTGGGTAAGCGGGAGCAGTTCTTC
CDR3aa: CASSGGALGKREQFF

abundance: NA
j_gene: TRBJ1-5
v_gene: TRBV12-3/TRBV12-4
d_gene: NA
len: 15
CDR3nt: TGTGCCAGCAGTTTAGTGTCGGGGAACAATCAGCCCCAGCATTTT
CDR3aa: CASSLVSGNNQPQHF

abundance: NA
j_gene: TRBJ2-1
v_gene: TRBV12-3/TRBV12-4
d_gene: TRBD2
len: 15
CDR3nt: TGTGCCAGCAGCAAAAGCGGGGGGAATTACAATGAGCAGTTCTTC
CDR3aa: CASSKSGGNYNEQFF

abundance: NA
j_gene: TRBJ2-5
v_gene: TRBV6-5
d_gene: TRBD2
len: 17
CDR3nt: TGTGCCAGCAGTTCGACCGGACTAGCGGGGGGGCAAGAGACCCAGTACTTC
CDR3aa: CASSSTGLAGGQETQYF

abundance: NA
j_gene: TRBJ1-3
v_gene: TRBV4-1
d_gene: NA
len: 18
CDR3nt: TGCGCCAGCAGCCAAGGGGGATTCGGTGGTCTCGCTGGAAACACCATATATTTT
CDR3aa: CASSQGGFGGLAGNTIYF

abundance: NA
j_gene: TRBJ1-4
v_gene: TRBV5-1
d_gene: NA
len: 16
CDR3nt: TGCGCCAGCAGCTTGGGGCTAGGAGGGGGTCTTGAAAAACTGTTTTTT
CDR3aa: CASSLGLGGGLEKLFF

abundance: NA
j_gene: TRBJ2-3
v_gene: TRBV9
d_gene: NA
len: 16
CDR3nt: TGTGCCAGCAGCGTAGGGCAGGGTAGGTTTTGGAATACGCAGTATTTT
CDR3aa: CASSVGQGRFWNTQYF

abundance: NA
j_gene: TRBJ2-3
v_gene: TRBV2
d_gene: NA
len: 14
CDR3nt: TGTGCCAGCAGTGTTTCCCGGGGCCCAGATACGCAGTATTTT
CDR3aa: CASSVSRGPDTQYF

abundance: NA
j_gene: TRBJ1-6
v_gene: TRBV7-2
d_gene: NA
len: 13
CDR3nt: TGTGCCAGCAGCTTTACAGAGGATTCACCCCTCCACTTT
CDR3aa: CASSFTEDSPLHF

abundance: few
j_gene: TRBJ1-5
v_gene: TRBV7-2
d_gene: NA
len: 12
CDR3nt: TGTGCCAGCAGCTTAGAACAGCAGCCCCAGCATTTT
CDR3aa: CASSLEQQPQHF

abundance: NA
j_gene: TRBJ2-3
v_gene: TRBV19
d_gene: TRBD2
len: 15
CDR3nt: TGTGCCAGTAGTATCGCTAGCGGAACCACAGATACGCAGTATTTT
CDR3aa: CASSIASGTTDTQYF

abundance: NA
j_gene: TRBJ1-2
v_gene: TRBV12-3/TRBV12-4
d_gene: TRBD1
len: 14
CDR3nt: TGTGCCAGCAGTATCCGTTCCGGGACAGGGGGCTACACCTTC
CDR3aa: CASSIRSGTGGYTF

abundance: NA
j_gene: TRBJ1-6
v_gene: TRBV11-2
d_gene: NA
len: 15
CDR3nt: TGTGCCAGCAGCTTAAACAGGATCGGGGGATCACCCCTCCACTTT
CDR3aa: CASSLNRIGGSPLHF

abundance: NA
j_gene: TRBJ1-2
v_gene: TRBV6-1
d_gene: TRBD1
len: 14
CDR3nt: TGTGCCAGCACCCCATCACAGGGGTACTATGGCTACACCTTC
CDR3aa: CASTPSQGYYGYTF

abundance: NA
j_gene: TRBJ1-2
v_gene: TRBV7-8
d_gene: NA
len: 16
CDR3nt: TGTGCCAGCAGCTTAGAACTCTCCGGGACACCAGGTGGCTACACCTTC
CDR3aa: CASSLELSGTPGGYTF

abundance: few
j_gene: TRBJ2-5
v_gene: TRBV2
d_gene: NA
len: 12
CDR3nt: TGTGCCAGCAGTGAACGGGGGGAGACCCAGTACTTC
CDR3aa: CASSERGETQYF

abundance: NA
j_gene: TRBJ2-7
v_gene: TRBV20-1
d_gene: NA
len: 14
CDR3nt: TGCAGTGCTAGAGATCCCCAGGGCTCCTACGAGCAGTACTTC
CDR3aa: CSARDPQGSYEQYF

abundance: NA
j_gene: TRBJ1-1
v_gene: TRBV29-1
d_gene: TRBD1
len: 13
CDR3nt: TGCAGCGCTGGAGGGACAGGGGAGACTGAAGCTTTCTTT
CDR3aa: CSAGGTGETEAFF

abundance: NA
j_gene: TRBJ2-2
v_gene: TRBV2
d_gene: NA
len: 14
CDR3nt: TGTGCCAGCAGCGAGACACCGAACACCGGGGAGCTGTTTTTT
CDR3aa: CASSETPNTGELFF

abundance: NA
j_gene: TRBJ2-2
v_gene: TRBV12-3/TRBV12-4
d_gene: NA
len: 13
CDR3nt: TGTGCCAGCCATGGGGGGTATAGCGGGGAGCTGTTTTTT
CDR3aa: CASHGGYSGELFF

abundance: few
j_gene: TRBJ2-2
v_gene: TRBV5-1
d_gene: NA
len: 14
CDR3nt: TGCGCCAGCAGCTTGGACAGGGAGACCGGGGAGCTGTTTTTT
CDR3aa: CASSLDRETGELFF

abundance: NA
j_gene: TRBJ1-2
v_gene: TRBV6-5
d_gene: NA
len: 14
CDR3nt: TGTGCCAGCTCTCGAGACCGGGTCAGCTATGGCTACACCTTC
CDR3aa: CASSRDRVSYGYTF

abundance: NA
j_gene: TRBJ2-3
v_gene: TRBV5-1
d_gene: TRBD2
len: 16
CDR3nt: TGCGCCAGCAGCTTGGCCGGGACTAGCAAGAGAGATACGCAGTATTTT
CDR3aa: CASSLAGTSKRDTQYF

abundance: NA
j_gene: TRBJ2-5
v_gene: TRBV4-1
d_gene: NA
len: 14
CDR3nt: TGCGCCAGCAGCCAAGAGGGGCCAAGAGTCTCTCAGTACTTC
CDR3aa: CASSQEGPRVSQYF

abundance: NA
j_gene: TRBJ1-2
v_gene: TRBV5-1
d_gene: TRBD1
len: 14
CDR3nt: TGCGCCAGCAGCAGGGGACAGGGGGCGGATGGCTACACCTTC
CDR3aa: CASSRGQGADGYTF

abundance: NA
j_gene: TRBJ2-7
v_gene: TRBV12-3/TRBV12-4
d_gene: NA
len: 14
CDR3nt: TGTGCCAGCAGTGCAACCATGGCTCACTACGAGCAGTACTTC
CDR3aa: CASSATMAHYEQYF

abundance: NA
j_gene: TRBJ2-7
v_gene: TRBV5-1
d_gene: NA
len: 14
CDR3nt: TGCGCCAGCAGCTTGAATAGCGTGTCCTACGAGCAGTACTTC
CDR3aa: CASSLNSVSYEQYF

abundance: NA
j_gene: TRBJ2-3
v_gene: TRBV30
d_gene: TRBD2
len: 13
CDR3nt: TGTGCCCAGACTAGCACTAGCACAGATACGCAGTATTTT
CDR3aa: CAQTSTSTDTQYF

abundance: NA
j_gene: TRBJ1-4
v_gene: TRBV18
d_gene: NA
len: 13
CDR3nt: TGTGCCAGCTCACCGCAGGCCTATGAAAAACTGTTTTTT
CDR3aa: CASSPQAYEKLFF

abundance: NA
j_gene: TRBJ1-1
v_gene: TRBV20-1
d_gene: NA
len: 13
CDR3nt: TGCAGTGCTAGAGTGAGGGTAAGCACTGAAGCTTTCTTT
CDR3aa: CSARVRVSTEAFF